The 32 T cell receptor beta chains below all came from one sample that was sequenced in a study of T cells expressing NK-cell markers. TCRdb reprocessed the 5' RACE reads, with one entry per CDR3 protein and no DNA. The sample holds over 350,000 distinct CDR3 sequences. The sequencing sample was made of blood T cells: a sorted CD56 or NKG2C T cell subset, CD4+ or CD8+ T cells, or bulk PBMC T cells (not recorded which). These receptors were obtained from a woman in her forties or fifties in good health.

The rearrangement links TRBV29-1 to TRBJ2-1; absent DNA, TCRdb's TRBD2 call cannot be checked. CDR1 SQVTM and CDR2 ANQGSEA come from the germline V gene. This CDR3 comprises 13 residues. This CDR3 reads CSVEDYLRNEQFF.

The chain uses TRBV4-1 and TRBJ2-2; TCRdb's D call of TRBD2 is untestable without DNA. Germline loops: CDR1 MGHRA, CDR2 YSYEKL. This CDR3 is 17 amino acids long. Here the CDR3 reads CASSHPVGRELTGELFF.

The chain carries TRBV7-9 and TRBJ2-1; TCRdb's D call of TRBD2 is untestable without DNA. The CDR3 is made up of 18 amino acids. Per the germline V gene, CDR1 is SEHNR and CDR2 is FQNEAQ (reference sequence). CDR3 amino acids: CASSPRTSGKGNYNEQFF.

The rearrangement uses TRBV15 and TRBJ1-4. CDR3 size: 11 residues. Germline V gene lookup returns CDR1 LNHNV and CDR2 YYDKDF (reference sequence). The CDR3 spells CATSASVELFF.

V and J are TRBV5-1 and TRBJ2-1; TCRdb indicates TRBD1, and absent DNA this call remains unverified. This CDR3 has 14 amino acids. Looked up from germline, CDR1 is SGHRS and CDR2 is YFSETQ. The CDR3 loop is CASSRSQTRDEQFF.

The chain has TRBV29-1 and TRBJ2-1; there is no DNA to check the TCRdb D call of TRBD1. The CDR3 loop spans 14 amino acids. CDR1 and CDR2 from the germline V gene are SQVTM and ANQGSEA. CDR3 sequence reads: CSVSGTHSYNEQFF.

The rearrangement links TRBV15 to TRBJ1-1. Looked up from germline, CDR1 is LNHNV and CDR2 is YYDKDF (reference sequence). The CDR3 length is 15 residues. CDR3 sequence: CATSRDPRANTEAFF.

The CDR3 region is CASSQIGYEQYF. The chain couples TRBV6-5 to TRBJ2-7. Per germline, CDR1 MNHEY and CDR2 SVGAGI. The CDR3 consists of 12 residues.

V and J are TRBV3-1 and TRBJ2-2; the TRBD2 assignment by TCRdb is unverifiable without DNA. Per the germline V gene, CDR1 is LGHDT and CDR2 is YNNKEL (reference sequence). CDR3 length: 17 amino acids. The chain's CDR3 is CASSQETVAGRAGELFF.

The J gene is TRBJ2-3, the V gene TRBV5-6; the D call of TRBD1 rests on TCRdb alone, since no DNA is present to check it. The CDR3 runs 19 residues. Germline lookup yields CDR1 SGHDT and CDR2 YYEEEE. The CDR3: CASSLAFRDPIRGTDTQYF.

This chain connects TRBV24-1 to TRBJ1-5. The CDR3 runs to 16 residues. Germline V gene lookup returns CDR1 KGHDR and CDR2 SFDVKD. CDR3 sequence: CATSDGLSASNQPQHF.

The rearrangement joins TRBV7-2 to TRBJ2-4. Germline CDR1 is SGHTA and CDR2 is FQGNSA. The CDR3 loop spans 15 amino acids. CDR3 protein: CASSFTFLAKNIQYF.

The chain combines TRBV5-6 with TRBJ1-5; TCRdb's D call of TRBD1 is untestable without DNA. This CDR3 region has 15 residues. Germline CDR1 SGHDT, CDR2 YYEEEE. The CDR3 protein is CASSLLGGSNQPQHF.

The rearrangement links TRBV5-1 to TRBJ2-2; checking the TCRdb D call of TRBD1 is not possible without DNA. In germline, CDR1 is SGHRS, CDR2 YFSETQ. CDR3 length: 18 residues. The CDR3 sequence is CASSPGQGTGILTGELFF.

The chain uses TRBV5-1 and TRBJ2-1; TCRdb gives TRBD2 as the D gene, but with no DNA this cannot be confirmed. CDR1 and CDR2 (germline): SGHRS, YFSETQ. The CDR3 loop spans 13 amino acids. CDR3 amino acids: CASSVAGRDEQFF.

This chain links TRBV7-2 with TRBJ2-7; TCRdb gives TRBD1 as the D gene, but with no DNA this cannot be confirmed. CDR3 length: 16 residues. The germline V gene encodes CDR1 SGHTA and CDR2 FQGNSA. CDR3: CASSFAGTQMRGEQYF.

The V call is TRBV3-1, the J call TRBJ2-2; there is no DNA to check the TCRdb D call of TRBD2. Germline values: CDR1 LGHDT, CDR2 YNNKEL (reference sequence). The CDR3 has 18 amino acids. The CDR3 protein is CASSQAGLSGRAAGELFF.

The V and J genes are TRBV5-1 and TRBJ2-2; the TCRdb call, TRBD1, lacks DNA for checking. The CDR3 length is 15 residues. Germline loops: CDR1 SGHRS, CDR2 YFSETQ. This CDR3 is CASSSTGQGGGELFF.

CDR3 sequence: CASSPQDPGRTEAFF. V is TRBV18 and J is TRBJ1-1; lacking DNA, the TRBD1 call made by TCRdb goes unchecked. This CDR3 contains 15 residues. The germline V gene has CDR1 KGHSH and CDR2 LQKENI.

This rearrangement joins TRBV2 to TRBJ2-4. The germline gives CDR1 SNHLY, CDR2 FYNNEI. The CDR3 is 13 residues long. The CDR3 protein is CASENPTKNIQYF.

This sequence joins TRBV6-5 and TRBJ2-3; TCRdb indicates TRBD2, and absent DNA this call remains unverified. The CDR3 has 15 residues. Germline V gene lookup returns CDR1 MNHEY and CDR2 SVGAGI. The CDR3 reads CASSSTNHMGGTQYF.

The rearrangement joins TRBV2 to TRBJ2-3. Germline-derived CDR1 and CDR2 are SNHLY and FYNNEI. This CDR3 has 15 amino acids. CDR3 in amino acids: CASSDREVSTDTQYF. Using reference TRBV2 and TRBJ2-3 for the parts outside the CDR3, the full variable domain is EPEVTQTPSHQVTQMGQEVILRCVPISNHLYFYWYRQILGQKVEFLVSFYNNEISEKSEIFDDQFSVERPDGSNFTLKIRSTKLEDSAMYFCASSDREVSTDTQYFGPGTRLTVL.

This chain links TRBV29-1 with TRBJ2-1; the D call from TCRdb, TRBD2, cannot be confirmed without DNA. Germline assignment: CDR1 SQVTM and CDR2 ANQGSEA. This CDR3 comprises 15 residues. CDR3 residues: CSVGRRLAVNNEQFF.

The rearrangement uses TRBV12-3 or TRBV12-4 and TRBJ1-2; absent DNA, TCRdb's TRBD1 call cannot be checked. This CDR3 spans 14 amino acids. The chain's CDR3 is CASSWTGGNYGYTF.

This chain connects TRBV6-5 to TRBJ2-1; absent DNA, TCRdb's TRBD1 call cannot be checked. The germline V gene has CDR1 MNHEY and CDR2 SVGAGI. The CDR3 sequence is 14 residues long. CDR3 region: CASSYLQGRGEQFF.

J is TRBJ2-5 and V is TRBV20-1; TCRdb calls TRBD1, which cannot be checked without DNA. Germline CDR1 reads DFQATT; CDR2 reads SNEGSKA (reference sequence). This CDR3 has 12 residues. The CDR3 spells CSGPGPGATQYF.

CDR3 protein: CASSQDQSRETQYF. This sequence joins TRBV14 and TRBJ2-5. This CDR3 is built from 14 residues. Germline values: CDR1 SGHDN, CDR2 FVKESK.

The chain uses TRBV3-1 and TRBJ2-5; TCRdb picks TRBD1, but there is no DNA to check that call. This CDR3 is built from 12 residues. Germline assignment: CDR1 LGHDT and CDR2 YNNKEL (reference sequence). CDR3 loop: CASSQVRDLKYF.

V is TRBV20-1 and J is TRBJ2-1; TCRdb lists TRBD1, though no DNA is available to test this call. Germline CDR1 is DFQATT and CDR2 is SNEGSKA (reference sequence). The CDR3 contains 15 residues. CDR3 region: CSANEDSRSYNEQFF.

The chain employs TRBV20-1 and TRBJ2-1; no DNA is available, so the TRBD2 call from TCRdb remains unchecked. In germline, CDR1 is DFQATT, CDR2 SNEGSKA (reference sequence). The CDR3 is 14 amino acids. CDR3 residues: CSARGTSGKLGQFF.

The J gene is TRBJ2-3, the V gene TRBV7-2; TCRdb picks TRBD2, but there is no DNA to check that call. The CDR3 loop spans 14 amino acids. Germline V gene data show CDR1 as SGHTA and CDR2 as FQGNSA. CDR3 sequence reads: CASSFGGSEFAQYF.

This chain connects TRBV2 to TRBJ1-1; the D call from TCRdb, TRBD1, cannot be confirmed without DNA. This CDR3 comprises 13 residues. Germline values: CDR1 SNHLY, CDR2 FYNNEI. CDR3 region: CARDRGSNTEAFF.